The source of this T cell receptor (beta chain) is a study of blood T cells in healthy people across ages. Study-level points and caveats: As age increased, TCR beta diversity per million T cells fell in a roughly linear fashion.

CDR1 and CDR2 (germline): LGHNA, YNFKEQ. The V end was cut by 2 bases, the J end by 6 bases, with 11 bases between. The CDR3 runs to 14 residues. This clonotype was seen a few times. What it binds is unknown. A second PCR of 7 to 11 cycles used a sample-barcoded 5' primer and a J-beta primer mix. TCRdb itself ran the 5' RACE reads through MiXCR, one entry per CDR3 protein. The sample consists of about 1.8 million distinct CDR3 sequences, about 49% of them appearing once. This clonotype was obtained from a woman aged 40 to 55 in good health. Sequenced input: blood. The rearrangement uses TRBV4-2 and TRBJ1-5; D is ambiguous. The DNA for the CDR3 is TGTGCCAGCAGCCAATTTCTGGTGGGTCAGCCCCAGCATTTT. This encodes CASSQFLVGQPQHF.